The 20 T cell receptor beta chains presented below share a single source sample, sequenced in a study of lymphopenia after photon versus proton radiotherapy. Produced via immunoSEQ multiplex PCR; TCRdb's table is partial and in-frame only. The repertoire holds 65,000 to 90,000 clones, with approximately 90% as singletons. Sequencing used peripheral blood, obtained from a patient treated with photon-based radiotherapy. These receptors were taken from a woman aged 40 to 50 with cholangiocarcinoma.

The V gene is TRBV27, the J gene TRBJ1-2; D not resolved. This CDR3 has 16 residues. Germline CDR1 is MNHEY and CDR2 is SMNVEV (reference sequence). V gave up 4 bases and J gave up 5 bases, with 20 bases separating them. As DNA, the CDR3 is TGTGCCAGCAGTTCGAACTCCGGGCTACCTATTTATGGCTACACCTTC. It yields the protein CASSSNSGLPIYGYTF.

This chain joins TRBV27 and TRBJ2-5; D is possibly TRBD1 (6 bases). The CDR3 runs 14 residues. Trimming removed 3 bases from V and 5 bases from J, with 13 bases in between. In germline, CDR1 is MNHEY, CDR2 SMNVEV (reference sequence). The CDR3 loop reads CASSFLGGRETQYF. The CDR3, as DNA: TGTGCCAGCAGTTTCCTTGGGGGCAGGGAGACCCAGTACTTC.

J is TRBJ1-6 and V is TRBV5-1; no reliable D call. The CDR3 covers 15 residues. The germline V and J ends were trimmed by 4 bases and 9 bases, with 17 bases remaining between them. Germline CDR1 reads SGHRS; CDR2 reads YFSETQ. The CDR3 sequence is CASSPGLREPSPLHF. DNA for the CDR3: TGCGCCAGCAGCCCGGGCCTCCGGGAGCCTTCACCCCTCCACTTT.

The chain joins TRBV18 to TRBJ1-1, with D unclear. Germline values: CDR1 KGHSH, CDR2 LQKENI. This CDR3 comprises 13 residues. The ends were cut back, 8 bases at V and 3 bases at J, with 13 bases in the middle. CDR3 residues: CASATIADTEAFF. In DNA form, the CDR3 reads TGTGCCAGCGCGACCATAGCTGACACTGAAGCTTTCTTT.

CDR3: CASSPGQGASLQQYF. The CDR3 coding sequence is TGTGCCAGCAGCCCGGGACAGGGGGCGTCACTGCAGCAGTACTTC. The chain is built from TRBV7-8 and TRBJ2-5; 12 bases map to TRBD1. The CDR3 runs 15 residues. After removal of 5 bases from V and 11 bases from J, the junction contained 12 bases not matched to a gene. Germline lookup yields CDR1 SGHVS and CDR2 FQNEAQ. The complete variable domain, with remaining parts taken from reference TRBV7-8 and TRBJ2-5, reads GAGVSQSPRYKVAKRGQDVALRCDPISGHVSLFWYQQALGQGPEFLTYFQNEAQLDKSGLPSDRFFAERPEGSVSTLKIQRTQQEDSAVYLCASSPGQGASLQQYFGPGTRLLVL.

The V call is TRBV5-1, the J call TRBJ1-1; TRBD1 aligns across 7 bases. This CDR3 spans 14 amino acids. Germline CDR1 is SGHRS and CDR2 is YFSETQ. Trimming took 0 bases from V and 4 from J; bases not matched to a gene: 3. CDR3 DNA: TGCGCCAGCAGCTTGGTTTCAGGGGGCACTGAAGCTTTCTTT. Translating gives CASSLVSGGTEAFF.

This chain links TRBV28 with TRBJ2-7; D is ambiguous. This CDR3 region has 16 residues. Germline values: CDR1 MDHEN, CDR2 SYDVKM. Trimming shortened V by 8 bases and J by 2 bases, and 22 bases separated the two germline ends. The CDR3 region is CASASRSPVLPYEQYF. The CDR3 DNA reads TGTGCCAGCGCGTCCAGATCCCCGGTTCTCCCCTACGAGCAGTACTTC.

The chain combines TRBV6-6 with TRBJ1-6, with D maybe TRBD1 (6 bases). This CDR3 is built from 13 residues. Germline-derived CDR1 and CDR2 are MNHNY and SVGAGI (reference sequence). Trimming stripped 2 bases from V and 10 bases from J, with 9 bases between. The CDR3 DNA is TGTGCCAGCAGTTACGGGGACATATCACCCCTCCACTTT. It yields the protein CASSYGDISPLHF.

As for this clone: The same CDR3 also results from other DNA sequences found in this sample. V usage is TRBV5-5 and J usage is TRBJ2-5; TRBD1 matches 8 bases. Germline lookup yields CDR1 SGHKS and CDR2 YYEKEE (reference sequence). CDR3 length equals 15 residues. With 2 bases clipped from V and 5 bases from J, the junction kept 8 bases outside the gene matches. The CDR3 protein is CASSFRQGSGETQYF. CDR3 coding DNA: TGTGCCAGCAGCTTTCGACAGGGGAGCGGGGAGACCCAGTACTTC.

The J gene is TRBJ2-3, the V gene TRBV5-1, with D possibly TRBD2 on 6 matching bases. The length of the CDR3 is 15 residues. The V end lost 2 bases, the J end lost 1 base, and 11 bases lay between the germline ends. Per germline, CDR1 SGHRS and CDR2 YFSETQ. CDR3 in amino acids: CASSLRGTGTDTQYF. CDR3 DNA sequence: TGCGCCAGCAGCTTACGCGGGACTGGCACAGATACGCAGTATTTT.

V usage is TRBV5-1 and J usage is TRBJ2-7; 7 nucleotides match TRBD1. V lost 5 bases and J lost 5; bases outside the gene matches: 10. The germline CDR1 and CDR2 sequences are SGHRS and YFSETQ. This CDR3 comprises 14 residues. DNA of the CDR3: TGCGCCAGCAGTTTCGGACAGGCTACCAACGAGCAGTACTTC. As protein: CASSFGQATNEQYF.

The chain employs TRBV4-1 and TRBJ2-5; no clear D. V gave up 1 base and J gave up 3 bases, with 3 bases separating them. Per germline, CDR1 MGHRA and CDR2 YSYEKL. The CDR3 extends over 12 amino acids. The CDR3 here is CASSQGEETQYF. CDR3 DNA sequence: TGCGCCAGCAGCCAAGGGGAAGAGACCCAGTACTTC.

Relative to its sample, this clone is medium-sized (0.01 to 0.1%). The rearrangement uses TRBV15 and TRBJ1-5; D remains ambiguous. Germline loops: CDR1 LNHNV, CDR2 YYDKDF (reference sequence). V lost 1 base to trimming and J lost 0 bases, with 4 bases between them. The CDR3 runs to 14 residues. In DNA form, the CDR3 reads TGTGCCACCAGCAGAGGTGTTAGCAATCAGCCCCAGCATTTT. Protein product: CATSRGVSNQPQHF.

This chain joins TRBV28 and TRBJ1-4; 8 nucleotides match TRBD1. V lost 4 bases to trimming and J lost 0 bases; unmatched junction nucleotides: 7. The CDR3 length is 17 residues. Germline V gene lookup returns CDR1 MDHEN and CDR2 SYDVKM. Here the CDR3 reads CASSSGGVDSTNEKLFF. CDR3 DNA sequence: TGTGCCAGCAGTTCAGGGGGCGTGGATTCAACTAATGAAAAACTGTTTTTT.

The V gene is TRBV29-1, the J gene TRBJ1-2; 8 bases align to TRBD1. The CDR3 spans 14 residues. Germline V CDR1 and CDR2: SQVTM, ANQGSEA. J gave up 8 bases and V 4 bases, and 12 bases lay outside the gene matches. The DNA for the CDR3 is TGCAGCGTTGCAAAAGGGGGGACAGGTCGAGGCTACACCTTC. It specifies CSVAKGGTGRGYTF. The entire variable domain, with the rest obtained from reference TRBV29-1 and TRBJ1-2, is as follows: SAVISQKPSRDICQRGTSLTIQCQVDSQVTMMFWYRQQPGQSLTLIATANQGSEATYESGFVIDKFPISRPNLTFSTLTVSNMSPEDSSIYLCSVAKGGTGRGYTFGSGTRLTVV.

This chain connects TRBV10-3 to TRBJ2-3; no clear D. Trimming took 2 bases from V and 4 from J, leaving 7 bases between them. The CDR3 is 13 amino acids. CDR1 ENHRY and CDR2 SYGVKD come from the germline V gene. The CDR3 DNA follows: TGTGCCATCAGTGAGAACGAGGCAGATACGCAGTATTTT. Encoded protein: CAISENEADTQYF.

The gene calls are TRBV4-3 and TRBJ1-2, with unresolved D. The V gene's germline CDR1 is LGHNA and CDR2 YSLEER. The CDR3 sequence is 12 residues long. V was cut by 0 bases and J by 8 bases, with 7 bases left in between. CDR3 sequence reads: CASSQDESGYTF. The CDR3 DNA reads as TGCGCCAGCAGCCAAGATGAGAGCGGCTACACCTTC.

The chain is built from TRBV19 and TRBJ2-7; D remains ambiguous. V was pared by 3 bases and J by 5 bases, with 8 bases between. Germline values: CDR1 LNHDA, CDR2 SQIVND (reference sequence). This CDR3 is built from 12 residues. The CDR3 DNA is TGTGCCAGTAGTATCGTAGGGAACGAGCAGTACTTC. As protein: CASSIVGNEQYF.

This chain connects TRBV27 to TRBJ2-2; a possible D gene is TRBD1 (5 bases). The CDR3 length is 16 residues. Germline assignment: CDR1 MNHEY and CDR2 SMNVEV (reference sequence). V was clipped by 2 bases and J by 7 bases, with 17 bases between them. The CDR3 sequence: CASSLPGLRGFGELFF. In nucleotides, the CDR3 is TGTGCCAGCAGTTTACCAGGGTTGAGAGGTTTCGGGGAGCTGTTTTTT.

The chain has TRBV10-3 and TRBJ2-2; TRBD1 aligns across 9 bases. The V gene end was trimmed by 6 bases and the J gene end by 4 bases; junction bases not matched to a gene: 3. CDR1 and CDR2 (germline): ENHRY, SYGVKD. The CDR3 contains 14 residues. CDR3 in DNA: TGTGCCATCAGCATGACAGGGGGCACCGGGGAGCTGTTTTTT. Protein product: CAISMTGGTGELFF.